These 31 T cell receptor beta chains share one sample of origin, sequenced in a study of Graves' ophthalmopathy and Graves' hyperthyroidism. Amplification targeted the TCR beta CDR3 regions, with RNA transcripts as the source material. RT-PCR was first run with HTBI primers, then multiplex PCR in a second round. One entry per CDR3 protein results from TCRdb running MiXCR on the multiplex PCR reads. The repertoire holds hundreds of thousands of distinct CDR3 sequences, with approximately 22% as singletons. Sequenced sample: peripheral blood. Receptors originate from a woman younger than 30 with stable Graves' hyperthyroidism. Some clones in this sample may be carry-over from other donors' samples.

This clonotype was counted many times. The rearrangement links TRBV11-3 to TRBJ2-5; TRBD2 might be the D (6 bases). The length of the CDR3 is 15 residues. Per the germline V gene, CDR1 is SGHNT and CDR2 is YENEEA. Trimming removed 4 bases from V and 2 bases from J, with 14 bases in between. This CDR3 reads CASSSSAGLQETQYF. CDR3 DNA: TGTGCCAGCAGCTCGTCAGCGGGCTTACAAGAGACCCAGTACTTC. Supplemented by reference TRBV11-3 and TRBJ2-5, the full variable domain reads EAGVVQSPRYKIIEKKQPVAFWCNPISGHNTLYWYLQNLGQGPELLIRYENEEAVDDSQLPKDRFSAERLKGVDSTLKIQPAELGDSAVYLCASSSSAGLQETQYFGPGTRLLVL.

The gene calls are TRBV28 and TRBJ2-5; possible D gene TRBD1, 5 bases. This CDR3 contains 15 residues. Trimming removed 4 bases at V and 0 bases at J, with 12 bases between. CDR1 is MDHEN, CDR2 SYDVKM, per germline. CDR3 DNA sequence: TGTGCCAGCAGTTCTGAACCGGACAACCAAGAGACCCAGTACTTC. As protein: CASSSEPDNQETQYF.

This clonotype was counted a few times. The rearrangement joins TRBV6-1 to TRBJ2-2; no firm D call. V was cut by 2 bases and J by 6 bases, with 7 bases left in between. The germline gives CDR1 MNHNS, CDR2 SASEGT. This CDR3 region has 13 residues. The CDR3, as DNA: TGTGCCAGCAGTGAATTTTTATCCGGGGAGCTGTTTTTT. Translated: CASSEFLSGELFF.

A few counts support this clonotype. The V and J genes are TRBV19 and TRBJ1-2, with no clear D. CDR1 is LNHDA, CDR2 SQIVND, per germline (reference sequence). V was trimmed by 1 base and J by 3 bases, leaving 6 bases between them. There are 13 residues in the CDR3. The CDR3 here is CASSIGQYYGYTF. CDR3 sequence (DNA): TGTGCCAGTAGTATAGGCCAGTACTATGGCTACACCTTC.

This clonotype has just a few counts. The chain carries TRBV28 and TRBJ1-1; D ambiguous. Trimming took off 4 bases at V and 11 bases at J, with 17 bases between the two ends. This CDR3 contains 13 residues. Germline lookup yields CDR1 MDHEN and CDR2 SYDVKM. The CDR3 DNA sequence: TGTGCCAGCAGTTCCCACAGCGCGGGAGGCGCTTTCTTT. Its protein product is CASSSHSAGGAFF.

The chain links TRBV11-1 to TRBJ2-3; 7 bases are a match to TRBD2. Germline lookup yields CDR1 SGHAT and CDR2 FQDESV (reference sequence). This CDR3 has 17 residues. V lost 5 bases and J lost 1; bases outside the gene matches: 12. In nucleotides, the CDR3 is TGTGCCAGCAGCCGCAGACCCAGCGGGACGGGCACAGATACGCAGTATTTT. Protein: CASSRRPSGTGTDTQYF.

This clonotype was observed many times. This chain links TRBV28 with TRBJ2-7, with 9 bases lining up with TRBD1. CDR1 and CDR2 (germline): MDHEN, SYDVKM. V shed 4 bases and J 1 base; nucleotides not matched to a gene: 5. The length of the CDR3 is 15 residues. The CDR3 nucleotides read TGTGCCAGCAGTTCCGGGACAGGGATGTCCTACGAGCAGTACTTC. The encoded protein is CASSSGTGMSYEQYF.

This clonotype was picked up a small number of times. The chain carries TRBV20-1 and TRBJ2-1; no definite D call. In germline, CDR1 is DFQATT, CDR2 SNEGSKA (reference sequence). V lost 4 bases, J lost 3 bases, and 13 bases lay in between. This CDR3 spans 14 amino acids. The CDR3, as DNA: TGCAGTGCTACTGACGTGAGTCGCTACAATGAGCAGTTCTTC. Protein sequence: CSATDVSRYNEQFF.

This clonotype was observed at least ten times. The V gene is TRBV7-2, the J gene TRBJ1-2; tentatively, D is TRBD1 (5 bases). V lost 1 base, J lost 7 bases, and 16 bases lay in between. Germline V CDR1 and CDR2: SGHTA, FQGNSA. The CDR3 runs to 15 residues. The CDR3 loop reads CASSLVGQEVFGYTF. The DNA of the CDR3 is TGTGCCAGCAGCTTAGTGGGGCAGGAGGTTTTTGGCTACACCTTC.

This clonotype was recorded once. At one of its ends the junction is not consistent with the germline gene, which may arise from a read error. This chain links TRBV6-1 with TRBJ1-5, with unresolved D. Germline lookup yields CDR1 MNHNS and CDR2 SASEGT. This CDR3 comprises 16 residues. The CDR3 DNA follows: TGTGCCAGCAGGGAAGGGCAGGTTTATAGCAATCAGCCCCAGCATTTT. Protein: CASREGQVYSNQPQHF.

The V call is TRBV27, the J call TRBJ2-7; TRBD1 aligns across 8 bases. V lost 6 bases to trimming and J lost 6 bases; unmatched junction nucleotides: 10. The CDR3 is 14 amino acids. Germline CDR1 reads MNHEY; CDR2 reads SMNVEV (reference sequence). In DNA, the CDR3 is TGTGCCAGCAGCCTAACTCTAACAGGGGGCGAGCAGTACTTC. It translates to CASSLTLTGGEQYF.

This clonotype showed up just a few times. The chain is built from TRBV7-2 and TRBJ1-2; 10 bases map to TRBD1. Germline CDR1 SGHTA, CDR2 FQGNSA. This CDR3 is 14 amino acids long. After removal of 5 bases from V and 8 bases from J, the junction contained 8 bases not matched to a gene. As DNA, the CDR3 is TGTGCCAGCAGCACCCGGGACAGGGGCGGCGGCTACACCTTC. Its protein product is CASSTRDRGGGYTF.

V gene TRBV27 combines with J gene TRBJ2-5, with 7 bases that match TRBD1. V trimming: 6 bases; J trimming: 5 bases; junction bases outside the gene matches: 12. From germline, CDR1 is MNHEY and CDR2 SMNVEV (reference sequence). This CDR3 is built from 15 residues. This CDR3 reads CASSQRTGKEETQYF. The CDR3 DNA follows: TGTGCCAGCAGCCAGAGGACAGGTAAAGAGGAGACCCAGTACTTC.

The chain carries TRBV6-1 and TRBJ2-7, with D unclear. The V gene lost 1 base and the J gene lost 2 bases, with 6 bases spanning the gap. Germline CDR1 MNHNS, CDR2 SASEGT. There are 13 residues in the CDR3. CDR3 coding DNA: TGTGCCAGCAGTGAAGATATGGCCTACGAGCAGTACTTC. This gives the protein CASSEDMAYEQYF.

This clonotype showed up just once. At one of its ends the junction is not consistent with the germline gene, which may arise from a read error. This chain uses TRBV6-2 or TRBV6-3 with TRBJ1-2; D gene unclear. Germline assignment: CDR1 MNHEY and CDR2 SVGEGT. The length of the CDR3 is 16 residues. Here the CDR3 reads CASSSDGLIISYGHTF. The DNA of the CDR3 is TGTGCCAGCAGTTCCGACGGGTTGATCATATCCTATGGCCACACCTTC.

This clonotype was recorded many times. This chain links TRBV12-3 or TRBV12-4 with TRBJ1-3; D gene uncertain. V dropped 3 bases and J dropped 2 bases, with 11 bases sitting between them. The CDR3 runs 15 residues. The CDR3 protein is CASSFRRAPGNTIYF. CDR3 coding DNA: TGTGCCAGCAGTTTCAGGCGGGCCCCTGGAAACACCATATATTTT.

The sample holds many counts of this clonotype. The chain has TRBV15 and TRBJ2-2; D tentatively reads TRBD1 or TRBD2 (5 bases each). Germline CDR1 and CDR2: LNHNV and YYDKDF (reference sequence). The germline V and J ends were trimmed by 0 bases and 9 bases, with 17 bases remaining between them. The CDR3 spans 16 residues. The CDR3 nucleotides are TGTGCCACCAGCAGAGAGCTAGGGACCTCGGGCCGGGAGCTGTTTTTT. Translated, it gives CATSRELGTSGRELFF.

This clonotype appeared many times. This rearrangement joins TRBV6-1 to TRBJ1-2; D may be TRBD1 (5 bases). The V and J ends lost 3 bases and 8 bases respectively, with 16 bases between them. The CDR3 covers 14 residues. The germline V gene encodes CDR1 MNHNS and CDR2 SASEGT. CDR3 nucleotides: TGTGCCAGCAGTGATCGGGGCCCGGGGAACGGCTACACCTTC. It translates to CASSDRGPGNGYTF.

The chain combines TRBV6-2 or TRBV6-3 with TRBJ2-7; no definite D call. Germline V gene sequence: CDR1 MNHEY, CDR2 SVGEGT. Trimming removed 2 bases at V and 0 bases at J, with 20 bases between. The CDR3 consists of 18 residues. CDR3 in DNA: TGTGCCAGCAGTTACCCTCGTTTTGGTAGGGAACCCTCCTACGAGCAGTACTTC. It codes for CASSYPRFGREPSYEQYF.

This clonotype was counted many times. The rearrangement joins TRBV2 to TRBJ1-6; 9 nucleotides line up with TRBD1. CDR1 and CDR2 from the germline V gene are SNHLY and FYNNEI. J gave up 7 bases and V 2 bases, and 3 bases lay outside the gene matches. This CDR3 region has 15 residues. CDR3 sequence: CASSERGTGNSPLHF. The CDR3 DNA is TGTGCCAGCAGTGAACGCGGGACAGGGAATTCACCCCTCCACTTT. Filled out from reference TRBV2 and TRBJ1-6, the complete variable domain reads EPEVTQTPSHQVTQMGQEVILRCVPISNHLYFYWYRQILGQKVEFLVSFYNNEISEKSEIFDDQFSVERPDGSNFTLKIRSTKLEDSAMYFCASSERGTGNSPLHFGNGTRLTVT.

This chain connects TRBV6-1 to TRBJ2-7; no firm D call. Trimming removed 8 bases at V and 0 bases at J, with 14 bases between. The CDR3 loop spans 14 amino acids. Germline V gene sequence: CDR1 MNHNS, CDR2 SASEGT. CDR3 in amino acids: CASSQTTLSYEQYF. CDR3 bases: TGTGCCAGCTCACAGACAACACTCTCCTACGAGCAGTACTTC.

This clonotype was counted many times. The chain uses TRBV6-5 and TRBJ1-1, with 9 bases lining up with TRBD1. Germline-derived CDR1 and CDR2 are MNHEY and SVGAGI. The CDR3 has 14 residues. V lost 5 bases, J lost 1 base, and 2 bases stayed unmatched. The CDR3: CASSRDRENTEAFF. CDR3 DNA: TGTGCCAGCAGTCGGGACAGGGAGAACACTGAAGCTTTCTTT.

This clonotype was counted ten times or more. The rearrangement uses TRBV28 and TRBJ1-2; the match to TRBD1 covers 7 bases. This CDR3 contains 16 residues. V was clipped by 4 bases and J by 5 bases; unmatched bases: 13. CDR1 and CDR2 (germline): MDHEN, SYDVKM. The CDR3 protein is CASSSTARGIWYGYTF. In DNA form, the CDR3 reads TGTGCCAGCAGTTCAACCGCCAGGGGGATCTGGTATGGCTACACCTTC.

This clonotype was counted only a few times. The V call is TRBV4-1, the J call TRBJ2-5; 10 bases fit TRBD2. CDR3 length: 16 residues. CDR1 and CDR2 (germline): MGHRA, YSYEKL. After removal of 5 bases from V and 0 bases from J, the junction contained 6 bases not matched to a gene. CDR3 residues: CASSFWTSGDQETQYF. DNA of the CDR3: TGCGCCAGCAGCTTCTGGACTAGCGGCGACCAAGAGACCCAGTACTTC.

The V call is TRBV29-1, the J call TRBJ1-5; no firm D call. Germline CDR1 and CDR2: SQVTM and ANQGSEA. CDR3 length equals 13 residues. V lost 6 bases to trimming and J lost 3 bases, with 12 bases between them. CDR3 sequence: CSVDSGPNQPQHF. CDR3 in DNA: TGCAGCGTCGACTCGGGTCCCAATCAGCCCCAGCATTTT.

The table lists this clonotype with a few counts. The CDR3 region has the DNA TGTGCCAGCAGCTTGATAAGGGACTCGGACTATGGCTACACCTTC. Translated, it gives CASSLIRDSDYGYTF. The chain recombines TRBV13 with TRBJ1-2, with D perhaps TRBD1 (5 bases). V gave up 3 bases and J gave up 3 bases, with 14 bases separating them. The CDR3 is 15 residues long. CDR1 and CDR2 (germline): PRHDT, FYEKMQ (reference sequence).

This chain links TRBV12-3 or TRBV12-4 with TRBJ1-2, with D unresolved. V was trimmed by 3 bases and J by 9 bases, leaving 8 bases between them. The CDR3 length is 11 residues. This chain's CDR3 is CASSLADSYTF. The CDR3 DNA follows: TGTGCCAGCAGTTTGGCAGATAGCTACACCTTC.

This clonotype was recorded many times. This chain joins TRBV20-1 and TRBJ1-1; possible D gene TRBD1, 5 bases. This CDR3 contains 14 residues. CDR1 is DFQATT, CDR2 SNEGSKA, per germline (reference sequence). Trimming took 3 bases from V and 5 from J, leaving 16 bases between them. Here the CDR3 DNA reads TGCAGTGCTAGCGTCGGTGGGGGAGAGACTGAAGCTTTCTTT. It yields the protein CSASVGGGETEAFF.

In this sample, this clonotype turned up many times. The J gene is TRBJ2-7, the V gene TRBV7-9; TRBD1 matches at 8 bases. The CDR3 spans 17 residues. The germline V gene encodes CDR1 SEHNR and CDR2 FQNEAQ (reference sequence). V was pared by 2 bases and J by 1 base, with 10 bases of the junction left unmatched. The chain's CDR3 is CASSLPRTGPRSYEQYF. CDR3 coding DNA: TGTGCCAGCAGCTTACCTAGGACAGGGCCCAGATCCTACGAGCAGTACTTC.

In its sample, this clonotype was seen a few times. This chain connects TRBV24-1 to TRBJ1-2, with TRBD1 as a possible D gene (5 bases). CDR3 length equals 14 residues. CDR1 and CDR2 (germline): KGHDR, SFDVKD. Trimming removed 3 bases at V and 2 bases at J, with 9 bases between. The CDR3 DNA is TGTGCCACCAGTGATAGTGGGGACAACTATGGCTACACCTTC. Its protein product is CATSDSGDNYGYTF.

The rearrangement links TRBV20-1 to TRBJ1-2; D gene ambiguous. Per germline, CDR1 DFQATT and CDR2 SNEGSKA (reference sequence). The length of the CDR3 is 11 residues. Trimming stripped 3 bases from V and 5 bases from J, with 7 bases between. The CDR3 DNA follows: TGCAGTGCTAGTCCCTCTTATGGCTACACCTTC. The encoded protein is CSASPSYGYTF.